Presented here are 5 T cell receptor beta chains from one specimen sequenced in a study of PD-1 blockade in classical Hodgkin lymphoma. Using immunoSEQ multiplex PCR, the repertoire was profiled, and TCRdb retains in-frame clones only, with some absent. The profile shows about 30,000 clones, 90% to 95% of them singletons. Specified time point: newly diagnosed, previously untreated cHL patient sample. Sequenced input: peripheral blood mononuclear cells (PBMCs). The receptors were sampled from a human donor with classical Hodgkin lymphoma.

The V and J genes are TRBV5-4 and TRBJ2-1; D remains ambiguous. Germline assignment: CDR1 SGHNT and CDR2 YYREEE (reference sequence). V lost 5 bases and J 7 bases, leaving 19 bases between the germline ends. The length of the CDR3 is 15 residues. The CDR3 nucleotides are TGTGCCAGCAGTCCCCCCCATAGAGGTTCGAATGAGCAGTTCTTC. Translated, it gives CASSPPHRGSNEQFF.

This clone was seen only a few times. The chain joins TRBV10-3 to TRBJ1-5; D gene uncertain. V was shortened by 0 bases and J by 7 bases, with 10 bases between the two germline ends. The CDR3 loop spans 14 amino acids. Germline CDR1 is ENHRY and CDR2 is SYGVKD. CDR3 in DNA: TGTGCCATCAGTGAGTCGCGCGTAGGCCAGCCCCAGCATTTT. Protein: CAISESRVGQPQHF.

This sequence joins TRBV7-2 and TRBJ2-7; 9 bases line up with TRBD1. Losses at the gene ends were 0 bases for V and 2 bases for J; bases not matched to a gene: 8. CDR3 length: 17 amino acids. Germline V gene lookup returns CDR1 SGHTA and CDR2 FQGNSA. The CDR3 loop reads CASSLATQQGAAYEQYF. CDR3 nucleotide sequence: TGTGCCAGCAGCTTAGCCACTCAACAGGGGGCGGCCTACGAGCAGTACTTC.

This clone was seen just once. As the CDR3 is not closed by the conserved phenylalanine or tryptophan, this likely results from a read error. This sequence joins TRBV4-2 and TRBJ2-7, with unresolved D. V dropped 0 bases and J dropped 6 bases, with 9 bases sitting between them. This CDR3 comprises 13 residues. CDR1 and CDR2 (germline): LGHNA, YNFKEQ. The CDR3 nucleotides are TGTGCCAGCAGCCAAGAGGCCACGTCCGAGCAGTACCTC. Translation: CASSQEATSEQYL.

The chain carries TRBV9 and TRBJ1-2, with 7 bases identical to TRBD1. The germline gives CDR1 SGDLS, CDR2 YYNGEE. Trimming at V came to 5 bases and at J to 2 bases, leaving 3 bases not matched to a gene. The CDR3 is 13 amino acids. The CDR3 region is CASRTGLNYGYTF. In DNA, the CDR3 is TGTGCCAGCAGGACAGGGCTGAACTATGGCTACACCTTC. The full variable domain, in which reference TRBV9 and TRBJ1-2 provide the parts outside the CDR3, is DSGVTQTPKHLITATGQRVTLRCSPRSGDLSVYWYQQSLDQGLQFLIQYYNGEERAKGNILERFSAQQFPDLHSELNLSSLELGDSALYFCASRTGLNYGYTFGSGTRLTVV.